The text below deals with one T cell receptor beta chain. The data are from a study of control samples from healthy donors and cancer patients. CDR3 length: 16 residues. Germline assignment: CDR1 MGHRA and CDR2 YSYEKL. Trimming stripped 3 bases from V and 7 bases from J, with 16 bases between. Libraries were prepared by immunoSEQ multiplex PCR; TCRdb keeps only in-frame clonotypes and omits some of them. The table records over 150,000 clones, roughly 94% of them present only once. The sequence came from a woman between 18 and 30 years old in good health. The sample consisted of blood. The rearrangement uses TRBV4-1 and TRBJ1-6; D is unresolved. CDR3 protein: CASSHRYVNGNSPLHF. DNA of the CDR3: TGCGCCAGCAGCCACCGTTACGTTAATGGGAATTCACCCCTCCACTTT.